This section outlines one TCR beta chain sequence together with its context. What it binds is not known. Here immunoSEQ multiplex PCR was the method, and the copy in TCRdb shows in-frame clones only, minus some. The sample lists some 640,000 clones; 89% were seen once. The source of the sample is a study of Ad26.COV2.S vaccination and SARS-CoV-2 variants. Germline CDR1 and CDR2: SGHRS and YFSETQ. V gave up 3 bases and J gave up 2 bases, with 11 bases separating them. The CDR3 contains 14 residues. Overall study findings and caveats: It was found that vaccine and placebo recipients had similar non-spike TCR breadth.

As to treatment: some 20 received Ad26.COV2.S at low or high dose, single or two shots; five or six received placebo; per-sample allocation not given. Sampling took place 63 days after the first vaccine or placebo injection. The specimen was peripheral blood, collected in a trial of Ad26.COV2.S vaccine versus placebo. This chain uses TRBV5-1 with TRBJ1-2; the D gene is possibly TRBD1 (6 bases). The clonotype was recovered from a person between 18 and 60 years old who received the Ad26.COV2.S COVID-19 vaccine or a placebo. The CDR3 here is CASSYRTDNYGYTF. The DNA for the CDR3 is TGCGCCAGCAGCTACAGGACAGACAACTATGGCTACACCTTC.